These 12 T cell receptor beta chains share one sample of origin, sequenced in a study of T cells in localized non-small cell lung cancer. Profiling relied on immunoSEQ multiplex PCR, and the TCRdb table lists in-frame clones only, not all of them. The table lists around 140,000 clones, roughly nine tenths of them singletons. This material consisted of peripheral blood, taken before any cancer treatment. These TCRs come from a female donor older than 55 with stage I lung adenocarcinoma.

The CDR3 here is CASSLGPGGVTDTQYF. CDR3 in DNA: TGTGCCAGCAGCTTAGGGCCGGGTGGAGTTACGGATACGCAGTATTTT. This chain uses TRBV11-3 with TRBJ2-3; no definite D call. The ends were cut back, 1 base at V and 6 bases at J, with 17 bases in the middle. CDR3 length: 16 residues. Per germline, CDR1 SGHNT and CDR2 YENEEA.

This chain uses TRBV25-1 with TRBJ1-2, with 10 bases lining up with TRBD1. The CDR3 runs 15 residues. V dropped 0 bases and J dropped 4; count of bases not matched to a gene: 2. The V gene's germline CDR1 is MGHDK and CDR2 SYGVNS. Written as DNA, the CDR3 is TGTGCCAGCAGTGAATATGGACAGGGGGTCTATGGCTACACCTTC. Amino acids: CASSEYGQGVYGYTF.

This rearrangement joins TRBV6-5 to TRBJ2-3; 8 positions agree with TRBD1. Per germline, CDR1 MNHEY and CDR2 SVGAGI. With 6 bases clipped from V and 1 base from J, the junction kept 6 bases outside the gene matches. The CDR3 is 15 amino acids. This CDR3 reads CASSPTGQGTDTQYF. The CDR3, as DNA: TGTGCCAGCAGCCCGACGGGACAGGGCACAGATACGCAGTATTTT.

This clone showed up just a few times. The rearrangement links TRBV9 to TRBJ2-4, with a weak D call TRBD1 (7 bases). Germline lookup yields CDR1 SGDLS and CDR2 YYNGEE. Trimming took off 6 bases at V and 9 bases at J, with 13 bases between the two ends. The CDR3 is 12 residues long. CDR3 protein: CASKGAEGIQYF. CDR3 DNA: TGTGCCAGCAAGGGGGCGGAGGGCATTCAGTACTTC.

The V call is TRBV2, the J call TRBJ1-5, with a tentative D call TRBD1 (5 bases). From germline, CDR1 is SNHLY and CDR2 FYNNEI. The CDR3 is 14 residues long. V was trimmed by 4 bases and J by 8 bases, leaving 15 bases between them. The CDR3 reads CASSGQTRREPQHF. CDR3 nucleotide sequence: TGTGCCAGCAGTGGACAGACCCGAAGGGAGCCCCAGCATTTT.

This clone came up once. The CDR3 sequence is CASSKRAGGPSGSYEQYF. The CDR3 DNA reads TGTGCCAGCAGCAAAAGAGCGGGAGGGCCTTCTGGCTCCTACGAGCAGTACTTC. The genes are TRBV21-1 and TRBJ2-7; TRBD2 was called by the table and not checked on the DNA. TRBV21-1 represents a pseudogene. This CDR3 has 18 amino acids.

The CDR3 DNA is TGTGCCAGCAGTGCATCGTTGGGGGGGGACATCGGCTACACCTTC. Its translation is CASSASLGGDIGYTF. The chain recombines TRBV2 with TRBJ1-2; the D gene is possibly TRBD1 (6 bases). Between the trimmed V and J ends, which lost 4 bases and 8 bases, there was a span of 20 bases. Germline CDR1 and CDR2: SNHLY and FYNNEI. The CDR3 spans 15 residues.

V gene TRBV20-1 combines with J gene TRBJ2-1, with D unresolved. V lost 3 bases, J lost 13 bases, and 10 bases lay in between. The CDR3 runs to 10 residues. Germline V gene sequence: CDR1 DFQATT, CDR2 SNEGSKA (reference sequence). CDR3 in DNA: TGCAGTGCTAGTAGCATCTCCCAGTTCTTC. Its protein product is CSASSISQFF.

CDR3 region: CAITEGSRTDTQYF. DNA of the CDR3: TGTGCCATCACCGAGGGGAGCAGGACAGATACGCAGTATTTT. This chain connects TRBV10-3 to TRBJ2-3; D could derive from TRBD1 or TRBD2 (5 bases each). The V gene's germline CDR1 is ENHRY and CDR2 SYGVKD. This CDR3 has 14 residues. The ends were cut back, 7 bases at V and 3 bases at J, with 14 bases in the middle.

The chain joins TRBV18 to TRBJ2-7, with D tentatively TRBD1 (5 bases). The CDR3 sequence is 14 residues long. Between the trimmed V and J ends, which lost 2 bases and 0 bases, there was a span of 8 bases. Germline values: CDR1 KGHSH, CDR2 LQKENI. For the CDR3, the DNA is TGTGCCAGCTCACCATCCAGGGACTCCTACGAGCAGTACTTC. Translated, it gives CASSPSRDSYEQYF.

Ten or more counts support this clone. The chain recombines TRBV2 with TRBJ1-1; a weak D match, TRBD1 (5 bases). This CDR3 comprises 14 residues. CDR1 SNHLY and CDR2 FYNNEI come from the germline V gene. V dropped 5 bases and J dropped 1 base, with 11 bases sitting between them. The DNA for the CDR3 is TGTGCCAGCAGTCGCGACAGATCGAACACTGAAGCTTTCTTT. This encodes CASSRDRSNTEAFF.

The CDR3 protein is CASSPPPGPFEAFF. In DNA, the CDR3 is TGTGCCAGCAGCCCGCCCCCAGGGCCCTTTGAAGCTTTCTTT. The chain combines TRBV27 with TRBJ1-1, with D possibly TRBD1 on 5 matching bases. V shed 6 bases and J shed 7 bases, with 18 bases lying between them. The CDR3 length is 14 residues. CDR1 is MNHEY and CDR2 is SMNVEV in the germline V gene (reference sequence).